This T cell receptor (beta chain) was captured by sequencing in a study of blood T cell repertoires in COVID-19. Study-level background: The origin of the acute and convalescent COVID-19 samples was the United States, Italy and Spain.

Profiling relied on immunoSEQ multiplex PCR, and the TCRdb table lists in-frame clones only, not all of them. This table holds some 200,000 clones, around 80% found once. CDR1 and CDR2 (germline): GTSNPN, SVGIG (reference sequence). This CDR3 comprises 14 residues. Trimming removed 0 bases at V and 0 bases at J, with 6 bases between. The V call is TRBV30, the J call TRBJ1-5; D possibly corresponds to TRBD1 (5 bases). The receptor was isolated from a human donor in a cohort sampled during active COVID-19. Input material: peripheral blood. The DNA for the CDR3 is TGTGCCTGGAGTGTAGACAGTAGCAATCAGCCCCAGCATTTT. It codes for CAWSVDSSNQPQHF.